The clone carrying this T cell receptor (beta chain) was seen ten or more times. Its antigen is as yet unknown. Trimming took 3 bases from V and 2 from J; bases not matched to a gene: 5. The germline gives CDR1 SGHNT, CDR2 YENEEA. The CDR3 runs 15 residues. The sample belongs to a study of response to subunit inactivated influenza vaccine. General study findings and limits: It was suggested by the authors that few new T cells are recruited by each seasonal influenza vaccination.

TCRdb reprocessed the RT-PCR reads with MiXCR, giving one entry per CDR3 protein. The table shows under 200,000 distinct CDR3 sequences, with roughly 10% occurring only once. This clonotype was obtained from a man aged 50 to 69 who received an inactivated influenza vaccine. This material consisted of CD8+ T cells sorted from PBMCs, taken about 23 months after vaccination. The rearrangement links TRBV11-3 to TRBJ2-3, with 7 bases matching TRBD1. The CDR3 spells CASSFDGTDTDTQYF. The CDR3 coding sequence is TGTGCCAGCAGCTTCGATGGGACAGACACAGATACGCAGTATTTT.